Below, one T cell receptor beta chain is given with its context. Its antigen is unidentified. In the authors' workflow: ImmunoSEQ output held junction-only sequences without quality scores, so filtering differed. The repertoire was sequenced with immunoSEQ multiplex PCR; TCRdb's copy has only in-frame clones and lacks some. V and J calls and clone size are given by that table; D and trimming were obtained from the DNA. The table includes about 770,000 clones, 72% detected once. V gave up 4 bases and J gave up 2 bases; unmatched junction bases: 8. The CDR3 runs to 17 residues. The germline CDR1 and CDR2 sequences are MNHNS and SASEGT. The record originates from a study of shared clonotypes between healthy human individuals. Whole-study findings and limits: Depth of sequencing was expected to influence donor clonotype sharing.

The chain employs TRBV6-1 and TRBJ2-1; 10 bases match TRBD2. Sequenced input: memory CD4+ T cells sorted from blood. Subset of the sample: CD45RA-negative fraction. This TCR derives from a woman aged 25 to 45 in good health. CDR3 amino acids: CASSGASGRHPYNEQFF. In DNA form, the CDR3 reads TGTGCCAGCAGTGGGGCTAGCGGGAGACATCCCTACAATGAGCAGTTCTTC.